A selection of T cell receptor beta chains follows, all from one sample in a study of response to subunit inactivated influenza vaccine. MiXCR, run by TCRdb on the RT-PCR reads, gives a single entry per CDR3 protein. The table has about 540,000 distinct CDR3 sequences, 20% to 25% seen once; the top ten hold roughly 2.8%. These same data were also listed under a study on T cells expressing NK-cell markers.

The specimen comprised CD4+ T cells sorted from PBMCs, sampled about 12 days after vaccination. The source of these receptors is a man between 50 and 59 years old who received an inactivated influenza vaccine. CDR3s include the opening cysteine and the closing phenylalanine or tryptophan. Each record gives: D gene, V gene, clone size, J gene, CDR3 DNA, CDR3 protein. The D gene is left open where the match is weak. Not all rows give a size; the values are once, few, many and, for expanded clones, a class.

d_gene: .
v_gene: TRBV6-6
abundance: .
j_gene: TRBJ2-1
CDR3nt: TGTGCCAGCAGGGGCAAAGGCGAGAATGAGCAGTTCTTC
CDR3aa: CASRGKGENEQFF

d_gene: TRBD1
v_gene: TRBV6-5
abundance: .
j_gene: TRBJ1-5
CDR3nt: TGTGCCAGCAGTTACAGGTCAGGGGGCGCAGATCAGCCCCAGCATTTT
CDR3aa: CASSYRSGGADQPQHF

d_gene: .
v_gene: TRBV5-6
abundance: few
j_gene: TRBJ2-5
CDR3nt: TGTGCCAGCAGGACCAGGGGAGCAGAGACCCAGTACTTC
CDR3aa: CASRTRGAETQYF

d_gene: .
v_gene: TRBV20-1
abundance: .
j_gene: TRBJ2-7
CDR3nt: TGCAGTGCCCGGGACATCAGCTCCTACGAGCAGTACTTC
CDR3aa: CSARDISSYEQYF

d_gene: .
v_gene: TRBV18
abundance: .
j_gene: TRBJ2-7
CDR3nt: TGTGTCAGCTCCCAAAATGGGATGGCAGCCGGCTACGAGCAGTACTTC
CDR3aa: CVSSQNGMAAGYEQYF

d_gene: .
v_gene: TRBV15
abundance: few
j_gene: TRBJ2-2
CDR3nt: TGTGCCACCAGCAGAGATTTCGGGGAGACCGGGGAGCTGTTTTTT
CDR3aa: CATSRDFGETGELFF

d_gene: TRBD1
v_gene: TRBV20-1
abundance: .
j_gene: TRBJ1-1
CDR3nt: TGCAGTGCTGGGGGACAGGCCGTGAACACTGAAGCTTTCTTT
CDR3aa: CSAGGQAVNTEAFF

d_gene: .
v_gene: TRBV20-1
abundance: .
j_gene: TRBJ2-1
CDR3nt: TGCAGTGCTGGTCCGAGTGTCTGGTCCTACAATGAGCAGTTCTTC
CDR3aa: CSAGPSVWSYNEQFF

d_gene: .
v_gene: TRBV6-2/TRBV6-3
abundance: .
j_gene: TRBJ2-7
CDR3nt: TGTGCCAGCACCGTCGATGGCCTCTCGAAGCAGTACTTC
CDR3aa: CASTVDGLSKQYF

d_gene: .
v_gene: TRBV2
abundance: few
j_gene: TRBJ2-5
CDR3nt: TGTGCCAGCAGTGAAGTTGAGTTCCAAGAGACCCAGTACTTC
CDR3aa: CASSEVEFQETQYF

d_gene: .
v_gene: TRBV11-3
abundance: .
j_gene: TRBJ2-4
CDR3nt: TGTGCCAGCAGCCGAGGACCTCTCCAGGGGGGCAAAAACATTCAGTACTTC
CDR3aa: CASSRGPLQGGKNIQYF

d_gene: TRBD1
v_gene: TRBV20-1
abundance: .
j_gene: TRBJ2-7
CDR3nt: TGCAGTGCTAGACCGGGACAGGGGGACTACGAGCAGTACTTC
CDR3aa: CSARPGQGDYEQYF

d_gene: .
v_gene: TRBV19
abundance: .
j_gene: TRBJ2-1
CDR3nt: TGTGCCAGTAGTATTAGACAGACTGGGGATGAGCAGTTCTTC
CDR3aa: CASSIRQTGDEQFF

d_gene: TRBD2
v_gene: TRBV7-2
abundance: .
j_gene: TRBJ2-7
CDR3nt: TGTGCCAGCAGCTTAGAGCGGGGGGGCCCGTACGAGCAGTACTTC
CDR3aa: CASSLERGGPYEQYF

d_gene: TRBD1
v_gene: TRBV11-2
abundance: .
j_gene: TRBJ2-5
CDR3nt: TGTGCCAGCAGCTTAGGGCAGGTACAGGGGGGTACCCAGTACTTC
CDR3aa: CASSLGQVQGGTQYF